A selection of T cell receptor beta chains follows, all from one sample in a study of blood T cell repertoires in COVID-19. Clones were sequenced by immunoSEQ multiplex PCR, and TCRdb holds only the in-frame ones, with some missing. The sample consists of 12,000 or so clones, about nine tenths of them appearing once. The material sequenced was peripheral blood. Receptor source: a man aged 65 to 79 with active COVID-19. Each CDR3 is given with its conserved first and last residue. The D gene is left open where the match is weak. Only part of the rows carry a size: once, few, many, or a class if the clone is expanded.

cdr3_aa | cdr3_nt | j_call | v_call | cdr3_length | d_call | clone_size
CASSLVVGEGTGELFF | TGTGCTAGCAGCTTAGTAGTGGGGGAGGGCACCGGGGAGCTGTTTTTT | TRBJ2-2 | TRBV7-7 | 16 | TRBD2 | once
CASSYSLTGTSDEQFF | TGTGCCAGCAGTTACTCCCTGACAGGAACGAGCGATGAGCAGTTCTTC | TRBJ2-1 | TRBV6-2/TRBV6-3 | 16 | - | -
CASSPMRNTEAFF | TGTGCCAGCTCACCCATGAGGAACACTGAAGCTTTCTTT | TRBJ1-1 | TRBV18 | 13 | - | -
CASSQASVTGSGEKLFF | TGCGCCAGCAGCCAAGCCTCAGTGACAGGGTCTGGTGAAAAACTGTTTTTT | TRBJ1-4 | TRBV4-1 | 17 | TRBD1 | -
CAIRREPDQPQHF | TGTGCCATTAGGAGGGAACCCGATCAGCCCCAGCATTTT | TRBJ1-5 | TRBV10-3 | 13 | - | -
CASDRVTGGAGANVLTF | TGTGCCAGTGATCGGGTAACAGGGGGCGCTGGGGCCAACGTCCTGACTTTC | TRBJ2-6 | TRBV7-9 | 17 | TRBD1 | -
CASSPTGVVYTEAFF | TGTGCCAGCTCACCAACGGGGGTGGTGTACACTGAAGCTTTCTTT | TRBJ1-1 | TRBV18 | 15 | - | -
CASSLAWTSSYNEQFF | TGCGCCAGCAGCTTGGCCTGGACAAGCTCCTACAATGAGCAGTTCTTC | TRBJ2-1 | TRBV5-1 | 16 | - | -
CATQRGGQPQHF | TGTGCCACCCAACGAGGGGGTCAGCCCCAGCATTTT | TRBJ1-5 | TRBV6-6 | 12 | - | -
CASSPSGTGGEKAFF | TGTGCCAGCAGCCCCTCCGGGACAGGCGGAGAGAAAGCTTTCTTT | TRBJ1-1 | TRBV7-3 | 15 | TRBD1 | -
CASRATRGAENEQFF | TGTGCCAGCCGAGCCACCCGGGGGGCCGAAAATGAGCAGTTCTTC | TRBJ2-1 | TRBV11-2 | 15 | - | once
CASSQSVGGDDYTF | TGTGCCAGCAGTCAGTCGGTAGGAGGAGATGACTACACCTTC | TRBJ1-2 | TRBV6-5 | 14 | - | -
CASRSTGFTYNEQFF | TGTGCCAGCAGAAGCACAGGGTTTACCTACAATGAGCAGTTCTTC | TRBJ2-1 | TRBV14 | 15 | - | -
CASSLSGAGQPQHF | TGTGCCAGCAGCTTATCAGGGGCCGGTCAGCCCCAGCATTTT | TRBJ1-5 | TRBV11-2 | 14 | - | -
CASSPTGQNYEQYF | TGTGCCAGCTCACCAACGGGACAGAACTACGAGCAGTACTTC | TRBJ2-7 | TRBV18 | 14 | TRBD1 | -
CASNRGGLYSYEQYF | TGTGCCAGCAACAGGGGGGGGCTTTACTCCTACGAGCAGTACTTC | TRBJ2-7 | TRBV25-1 | 15 | - | -
CASSQTGNGAFF | TGTGCCAGCAGCCAAACAGGTAACGGAGCTTTCTTT | TRBJ1-1 | TRBV6-5 | 12 | - | -
CATKAGGTDTQYF | TGTGCCACCAAAGCGGGGGGCACAGATACGCAGTATTTT | TRBJ2-3 | TRBV24-1 | 13 | TRBD2 | -
CASRVSRAYTF | TGTGCCAGCAGGGTTTCACGAGCCTACACCTTC | TRBJ1-2 | TRBV12-3/TRBV12-4 | 11 | - | -
CSVEASSTGTYGYTF | TGCAGCGTTGAAGCCTCTTCGACAGGGACCTATGGCTACACCTTC | TRBJ1-2 | TRBV29-1 | 15 | TRBD1 | -
CASRRGNEKLFF | TGTGCCAGTAGGAGGGGTAATGAAAAACTGTTTTTT | TRBJ1-4 | TRBV6-5 | 12 | - | -
CASRRAGGLQETQYF | TGTGCCAGCAGACGAGCGGGGGGGCTCCAAGAGACCCAGTACTTC | TRBJ2-5 | TRBV6-6 | 15 | TRBD2 | once
CASSPLAGGSSYNEQFF | TGTGCCAGCAGCCCGCTGGCTGGCGGATCCTCCTACAATGAGCAGTTCTTC | TRBJ2-1 | TRBV7-8 | 17 | - | -
CASSLEGGRTFTDTQYF | TGCGCCAGCAGCTTGGAGGGGGGGAGGACCTTCACAGATACGCAGTATTTT | TRBJ2-3 | TRBV5-1 | 17 | - | -
CARTRGSFGYTF | TGTGCCCGGACACGGGGGAGTTTTGGCTACACCTTC | TRBJ1-2 | TRBV30 | 12 | - | -
CASRNKRSSSGANVLTF | TGTGCCAGCAGGAACAAACGATCCTCCTCTGGGGCCAACGTCCTGACTTTC | TRBJ2-6 | TRBV2 | 17 | - | -
CASRGQDRMNTEAFF | TGTGCCAGCAGGGGCCAGGACAGGATGAACACTGAAGCTTTCTTT | TRBJ1-1 | TRBV28 | 15 | TRBD1 | -
CASSIGQGAINTEAFF | TGTGCCAGTAGTATTGGACAGGGGGCCATAAACACTGAAGCTTTCTTT | TRBJ1-1 | TRBV19 | 16 | TRBD1 | -
CASSLLAGSDEAFF | TGTGCCAGCAGCTTATTGGCAGGGTCGGATGAAGCTTTCTTT | TRBJ1-1 | TRBV7-8 | 14 | - | -
CASSDRSSYEQYF | TGTGCCAGCAGTGACAGAAGCTCCTACGAGCAGTACTTC | TRBJ2-7 | TRBV6-1 | 13 | - | -
CASSLASRGFLSYNEQFF | TGCGCCAGCAGCTTGGCTTCCAGGGGGTTCCTCTCCTACAATGAGCAGTTCTTC | TRBJ2-1 | TRBV5-1 | 18 | TRBD1 | -
CASSSHRGSYGYTF | TGTGCCAGCAGTTCCCACAGGGGCTCCTATGGCTACACCTTC | TRBJ1-2 | TRBV6-6 | 14 | TRBD1 | -
CSVDRLAGGLAKADTQYF | TGCAGCGTTGATCGACTAGCGGGGGGCCTGGCGAAGGCAGATACGCAGTATTTT | TRBJ2-3 | TRBV29-1 | 18 | TRBD2 | -
CATSRALGAGSPLHF | TGTGCCACCAGCAGAGCCTTGGGGGCGGGTTCACCCCTCCACTTT | TRBJ1-6 | TRBV15 | 15 | - | few
CASSNRTGAYEQYF | TGTGCCAGCAGCAACCGGACAGGGGCCTACGAGCAGTACTTC | TRBJ2-7 | TRBV11-3 | 14 | TRBD1 | -
CASSTRQGGYEQYF | TGTGCCAGCAGCACCCGACAGGGGGGCTACGAGCAGTACTTC | TRBJ2-7 | TRBV7-8 | 14 | TRBD1 | -
CASSPTARIAYEQYF | TGTGCCAGCAGCCCAACAGCCCGTATTGCCTACGAGCAGTACTTC | TRBJ2-7 | TRBV11-3 | 15 | - | -
CAIRGTTQETQYF | TGTGCCATCAGGGGGACTACTCAAGAGACCCAGTACTTC | TRBJ2-5 | TRBV10-3 | 13 | TRBD2 | -
CASSARSQEGEQFF | TGCGCCAGCAGTGCACGGTCCCAGGAGGGAGAGCAGTTCTTC | TRBJ2-1 | TRBV10-2 | 14 | - | -